This T cell receptor (beta chain) was identified in a study of T cell responses to AZD1222 COVID-19 vaccine. Regarding this clone: Its antigen is not known.

Data came from immunoSEQ multiplex PCR; TCRdb stores just in-frame clones and leaves some out. Seen here are under 140,000 clones, less than 95% observed once, and the top ten hold approximately 2.8%. General observations from the study: Sampled repertoires all dated from after the peak T cell response. Donors in the cohort were predominantly white British and more often female, and clonal diversity was possibly underestimated.

Analysis merged second doses at about 4 or about 12 weeks. This sequence originates from an adult who received the AZD1222 COVID-19 vaccine. Sequencing was performed on peripheral blood, taken 28 days after the second AZD1222 dose.

In DNA form, the CDR3 reads TGTGCCAGCAGTTACTCGTACGGTAGCGACCCCTGGGGGGAGCTGTTTTTT. Translation: CASSYSYGSDPWGELFF. This chain uses TRBV6-2 or TRBV6-3 with TRBJ2-2; D is perhaps TRBD2 (5 bases). This CDR3 is built from 17 residues. The V end lost 0 bases, the J end lost 8 bases, and 19 bases lay between the germline ends. Germline CDR1 is MNHEY and CDR2 is SVGEGT.